The next 27 T cell receptor beta chains were all read from a single sample in a study of T cells in Graves' hyperthyroidism and ophthalmopathy. Amplification of TCR beta CDR3 regions was performed using RNA transcripts as template. RT-PCR in the first round (using the HTBI primer set) targeted the TCR CDR3. TCRdb analysed the multiplex PCR reads with MiXCR anew, one entry per CDR3 protein. The repertoire holds some 350,000 distinct CDR3 sequences, roughly 13% seen once, with almost 35% in the top ten. Sequencing used blood. All receptors come from a middle-aged woman with Graves' ophthalmopathy.

A few counts support this clonotype. This chain joins TRBV28 and TRBJ1-5; D is possibly TRBD1 (5 bases). The CDR3 runs to 15 residues. Trimming shortened V by 3 bases and J by 9 bases, and 18 bases separated the two germline ends. Germline V gives CDR1 MDHEN, CDR2 SYDVKM. CDR3: CASSFVTVEGPPQHF. The CDR3 DNA sequence: TGTGCCAGCAGTTTTGTAACGGTCGAGGGACCGCCCCAGCATTTT.

The chain joins TRBV28 to TRBJ2-1; 11 nucleotides agree with TRBD2. Germline assignment: CDR1 MDHEN and CDR2 SYDVKM. The CDR3 extends over 14 amino acids. With 4 bases clipped from V and 9 bases from J, the junction kept 5 bases outside the gene matches. Here the CDR3 DNA reads TGTGCCAGCAGTTCGTTAGCGGGAGGGGGTGAGCAGTTCTTC. Its translation: CASSSLAGGGEQFF.

This sequence joins TRBV6-2 or TRBV6-3 and TRBJ1-5, with D possibly TRBD1 on 5 matching bases. This CDR3 region has 16 residues. Germline CDR1 is MNHEY and CDR2 is SVGEGT. The V end was cut by 4 bases, the J end by 0 bases, with 13 bases between. The CDR3 loop is CASSSGQTYSNQPQHF. The CDR3 bases are TGTGCCAGCAGTTCTGGACAAACTTATAGCAATCAGCCCCAGCATTTT.

Many counts were recorded for this clonotype. This CDR3 reads CAWSLGTVNTEAFF. In nucleotides, the CDR3 is TGTGCCTGGAGTCTCGGGACAGTGAACACTGAAGCTTTCTTT. The chain has TRBV30 and TRBJ1-1; TRBD1 aligns across 7 bases. Trimming at V came to 2 bases and at J to 0 bases, leaving 3 bases not matched to a gene. The length of the CDR3 is 14 residues. Germline V gene lookup returns CDR1 GTSNPN and CDR2 SVGIG (reference sequence).

This clonotype turned up a few times. This may come from a read error, since a much larger clone is one base off. The J gene is TRBJ2-7, the V gene TRBV20-1; tentative D call: TRBD1 (5 bases). The V end lost 0 bases, the J end lost 2 bases, and 20 bases lay between the germline ends. Germline loops: CDR1 DFQATT, CDR2 SNEGSKA (reference sequence). CDR3 length: 17 amino acids. The CDR3 DNA reads as TGCAGTGCTAGAGATATTTTCAGGGCAGGAGTCACCTACGAGCAGTACTTC. It yields the protein CSARDIFRAGVTYEQYF.

Many counts were recorded for this clonotype. Here the CDR3 reads CASSLVPRSNQPQHF. DNA of the CDR3: TGTGCCAGCAGCTTAGTGCCCAGGAGCAATCAGCCCCAGCATTTT. This chain uses TRBV11-2 with TRBJ1-5; D not certain. In germline, CDR1 is SGHAT, CDR2 FQNNGV. V lost 1 base and J 1 base, leaving 8 bases between the germline ends. The CDR3 spans 15 residues.

This clonotype came up many times. The V gene is TRBV3-1, the J gene TRBJ1-6; D not certain. V was shortened by 2 bases and J by 6 bases, with 11 bases between the two germline ends. Germline values: CDR1 LGHDT, CDR2 YNNKEL (reference sequence). This CDR3 comprises 15 residues. The CDR3: CASSQFDTGNSPLHF. The CDR3 DNA is TGTGCCAGCAGCCAATTTGACACCGGTAATTCACCCCTCCACTTT. Looking up the rest from reference TRBV3-1 and TRBJ1-6 gives the full variable domain: DTAVSQTPKYLVTQMGNDKSIKCEQNLGHDTMYWYKQDSKKFLKIMFSYNNKELIINETVPNRFSPKSPDKAHLNLHINSLELGDSAVYFCASSQFDTGNSPLHFGNGTRLTVT.

This clonotype has at least ten counts. The genes are TRBV19 and TRBJ2-1, with a tentative D call TRBD2 (6 bases). V was clipped by 7 bases and J by 7 bases, with 23 bases between them. CDR1 is LNHDA and CDR2 is SQIVND in the germline V gene (reference sequence). This CDR3 is built from 16 residues. The chain's CDR3 is CASTTVPGVGGNEQFF. As DNA, the CDR3 is TGTGCCAGTACCACGGTTCCGGGGGTGGGTGGGAATGAGCAGTTCTTC. The full variable domain, rest sourced from reference TRBV19 and TRBJ2-1, is DGGITQSPKYLFRKEGQNVTLSCEQNLNHDAMYWYRQDPGQGLRLIYYSQIVNDFQKGDIAEGYSVSREKKESFPLTVTSAQKNPTAFYLCASTTVPGVGGNEQFFGPGTRLTVL.

This clonotype was picked up many times. The chain is built from TRBV7-2 and TRBJ2-7; 9 bases align to TRBD1. Germline V gene lookup returns CDR1 SGHTA and CDR2 FQGNSA. With 3 bases clipped from V and 6 bases from J, the junction kept 9 bases outside the gene matches. There are 15 residues in the CDR3. The CDR3 region has the DNA TGTGCCAGCAGCTTTGACAGGGGGATTTTGCCCGAGCAGTACTTC. It is translated as CASSFDRGILPEQYF.

Ten or more counts support this clonotype. V gene TRBV2 combines with J gene TRBJ2-1; D uncertain. Per germline, CDR1 SNHLY and CDR2 FYNNEI. This CDR3 region has 16 residues. Between the trimmed V and J ends, which lost 4 bases and 7 bases, there was a span of 20 bases. Here the CDR3 reads CASSARQKPSENEQFF. DNA for the CDR3: TGTGCCAGCAGTGCTCGTCAGAAGCCGAGTGAGAATGAGCAGTTCTTC.

V is TRBV5-4 and J is TRBJ2-7, with D perhaps matching TRBD2 (5 bases). The CDR3 spans 17 residues. The V end was cut by 4 bases, the J end by 0 bases, with 20 bases between. Germline loops: CDR1 SGHNT, CDR2 YYREEE (reference sequence). Here the CDR3 DNA reads TGTGCCAGCAGCCAACTCCCAGGAGGCTCCGGCTCCTACGAGCAGTACTTC. The encoded protein is CASSQLPGGSGSYEQYF.

This clonotype came up a few times. The chain links TRBV19 to TRBJ1-5, with D possibly being TRBD1 (5 bases). Germline loops: CDR1 LNHDA, CDR2 SQIVND (reference sequence). The CDR3 is 15 residues long. The V and J ends lost 2 bases and 4 bases respectively, with 12 bases between them. The CDR3 reads CASSISLWGNQPQHF. CDR3 nucleotide sequence: TGTGCCAGTAGTATAAGTCTCTGGGGGAATCAGCCCCAGCATTTT.

For this clonotype: The final CDR3 position lacks the conserved phenylalanine or tryptophan, pointing to a likely read error. J is TRBJ1-3 and V is TRBV7-8, with 8 positions matching TRBD1. Germline-derived CDR1 and CDR2 are SGHVS and FQNEAQ. This CDR3 has 17 amino acids. V dropped 5 bases and J dropped 0; count of bases not matched to a gene: 9. CDR3 coding DNA: TGTGCCAGCAGCAAGGGGACAGGTCCCCCCTCTGGAAACACCATATATTCT. Protein sequence: CASSKGTGPPSGNTIYS.

A remark on this clonotype: This could be a read error, since a much larger clone is one nucleotide away. The V gene is TRBV28, the J gene TRBJ2-1; D ambiguous. Trimming took 5 bases from V and 2 from J, leaving 7 bases between them. Germline values: CDR1 MDHEN, CDR2 SYDVKM. The CDR3 contains 13 residues. CDR3 sequence: CASSHIAYNEQFF. DNA of the CDR3: TGTGCCAGCAGTCACATCGCCTACAATGAGCAGTTCTTC.

The table lists this clonotype with a few counts. The chain carries TRBV19 and TRBJ1-2, with D hard to call. Trimming took 1 base from V and 2 from J, leaving 5 bases between them. This CDR3 region has 13 residues. Germline-derived CDR1 and CDR2 are LNHDA and SQIVND (reference sequence). The CDR3 here is CASSIVGNYGYTF. CDR3 bases: TGTGCCAGTAGTATAGTCGGAAACTATGGCTACACCTTC. Looking up the rest from reference TRBV19 and TRBJ1-2 gives the full variable domain: DGGITQSPKYLFRKEGQNVTLSCEQNLNHDAMYWYRQDPGQGLRLIYYSQIVNDFQKGDIAEGYSVSREKKESFPLTVTSAQKNPTAFYLCASSIVGNYGYTFGSGTRLTVV.

This clonotype was found many times. The rearrangement links TRBV2 to TRBJ2-1; D perhaps matches TRBD2 (6 bases). This CDR3 is 16 amino acids long. Trimming pared 6 bases from V and 4 bases from J, leaving 19 bases between. The germline V gene encodes CDR1 SNHLY and CDR2 FYNNEI. CDR3 loop: CASRYRGRDLYNEQFF. DNA of the CDR3: TGTGCCAGCAGGTATCGCGGGCGGGATCTTTACAATGAGCAGTTCTTC.

J is TRBJ2-1 and V is TRBV9; tentatively, D is TRBD1 (5 bases). The CDR3 consists of 15 residues. Germline-derived CDR1 and CDR2 are SGDLS and YYNGEE. V lost 4 bases, J lost 0 bases, and 11 bases lay in between. The CDR3 region has the DNA TGTGCCAGCAGCTACGTAGGGGTCTCCTACAATGAGCAGTTCTTC. Protein product: CASSYVGVSYNEQFF.

This clonotype was counted many times. The chain is built from TRBV28 and TRBJ1-1; TRBD1 might be the D (6 bases). Germline-derived CDR1 and CDR2 are MDHEN and SYDVKM. Trimming left V 6 bases short and J 3 bases short, with 8 bases between. The CDR3 covers 12 residues. CDR3 sequence reads: CASRGGYTEAFF. In DNA, the CDR3 is TGTGCCAGCAGAGGGGGGTACACTGAAGCTTTCTTT. The full variable domain, completed using reference TRBV28 and TRBJ1-1, is DVKVTQSSRYLVKRTGEKVFLECVQDMDHENMFWYRQDPGLGLRLIYFSYDVKMKEKGDIPEGYSVSREKKERFSLILESASTNQTSMYLCASRGGYTEAFFGQGTRLTVV.

There are many counts of this clonotype. The chain joins TRBV3-1 to TRBJ1-2; D is unresolved. The CDR3 loop spans 16 amino acids. Trimming shortened V by 6 bases and J by 0 bases, and 17 bases separated the two germline ends. Per the germline V gene, CDR1 is LGHDT and CDR2 is YNNKEL (reference sequence). The CDR3 DNA sequence: TGTGCCAGCAGTCGTGAATCATACGGGGCTAACTATGGCTACACCTTC. Its protein is CASSRESYGANYGYTF.

This clonotype has a count of ten or more. The chain employs TRBV6-5 and TRBJ1-2; D gene unclear. The CDR3 runs 16 residues. Germline V gene sequence: CDR1 MNHEY, CDR2 SVGAGI. Trimming stripped 3 bases from V and 3 bases from J, with 17 bases between. DNA for the CDR3: TGTGCCAGCAGTTATCGTGCCCGGACTCCATACTATGGCTACACCTTC. This codes for CASSYRARTPYYGYTF.

V usage is TRBV28 and J usage is TRBJ2-7; a possible D gene is TRBD2 (5 bases). Germline CDR1 and CDR2: MDHEN and SYDVKM. Trimming took off 4 bases at V and 3 bases at J, with 13 bases between the two ends. There are 14 residues in the CDR3. In DNA, the CDR3 is TGTGCCAGCAGTTCGGACTCGTTCTACTACGAGCAGTACTTC. Translating it yields CASSSDSFYYEQYF.

This clonotype was observed many times. The chain is built from TRBV12-3 or TRBV12-4 and TRBJ2-1; 8 bases are a match to TRBD2. With V trimmed by 6 bases and J by 2 bases, 0 bases remained unmatched. The length of the CDR3 is 13 residues. The CDR3 reads CASRRGAYNEQFF. The DNA of the CDR3 is TGTGCCAGCAGGCGGGGGGCCTACAATGAGCAGTTCTTC.

The sample holds many counts of this clonotype. The chain joins TRBV7-9 to TRBJ2-5; D possibly matches TRBD1 or TRBD2 (5 bases each). The CDR3 contains 16 residues. Trimming pared 5 bases from V and 5 bases from J, leaving 21 bases between. Germline V gene lookup returns CDR1 SEHNR and CDR2 FQNEAQ (reference sequence). CDR3 protein: CASSLIWGYEPETQYF. The CDR3, as DNA: TGTGCCAGCAGCCTTATATGGGGGTACGAACCGGAGACCCAGTACTTC.

This clonotype was found many times. J is TRBJ2-7 and V is TRBV3-1; D gene uncertain. V was trimmed by 2 bases and J by 4 bases, leaving 12 bases between them. The CDR3 length is 14 residues. From germline, CDR1 is LGHDT and CDR2 YNNKEL (reference sequence). For the CDR3, the DNA is TGTGCCAGCAGCCAAAGCTATGGCTTTTACGAGCAGTACTTC. This sequence encodes CASSQSYGFYEQYF.

In its sample, this clonotype was seen a few times. J is TRBJ1-2 and V is TRBV19, with D maybe TRBD1 (5 bases). CDR3 length: 18 amino acids. The V end was cut by 6 bases, the J end by 2 bases, with 25 bases between. Germline V gives CDR1 LNHDA, CDR2 SQIVND (reference sequence). The CDR3 DNA reads as TGTGCCAGTAGCCATTCGCGGGGGGGTTCCACCGCGAACTATGGCTACACCTTC. Protein: CASSHSRGGSTANYGYTF.

The chain recombines TRBV3-1 with TRBJ2-4, with D possibly matching TRBD2 (7 bases). CDR3 length: 15 residues. Germline loops: CDR1 LGHDT, CDR2 YNNKEL (reference sequence). Trimming cost V 0 bases and J 9 bases, with 15 bases left between them. This chain's CDR3 is CASSQEGGQKGIQYF. The CDR3 DNA sequence: TGTGCCAGCAGCCAAGAGGGGGGGCAAAAAGGCATTCAGTACTTC.

This clonotype has a handful of counts. The chain is built from TRBV5-4 and TRBJ2-2; 7 nucleotides match TRBD1. The V segment lost 3 bases and the J segment 7 bases; nucleotides outside the gene matches: 3. The CDR3 runs to 13 residues. The V gene's germline CDR1 is SGHNT and CDR2 YYREEE (reference sequence). CDR3 DNA sequence: TGTGCCAGCAGCTGGAACAGGGGCGGGGAGCTGTTTTTT. It translates to CASSWNRGGELFF.